The clone carrying this TCR beta chain was seen repeatedly, ten times or more. No antigen is known for it. The data stem from a study of breast tumors, draining lymph nodes, adjacent tissues. Study conclusions and caveats: Tumor T cell lymph node origin was a supported hypothesis, not proven. Tumor repertoires ranked between lymph nodes and nontumor tissue in diversity, with V and J gene preferences. Most tumor T cells seemingly derive from lymph node, then expand in tumor. Tumor and nontumor repertoires were significantly more similar in luminal-like than in basal-like breast cancer.

Each CDR3 protein gets one entry after TCRdb re-called the multiplex PCR reads with MiXCR. This table holds 47,000 or so distinct CDR3 sequences, roughly 24% found once. Germline values: CDR1 MNHEY, CDR2 SVGEGT. Losses at the gene ends were 0 bases for V and 6 bases for J; bases not matched to a gene: 3. This CDR3 region has 15 residues. The specimen sequenced was breast tumor tissue. The sequence was collected from a female donor with breast cancer. Some clones in this sample may be carry-over from other donors' samples. V usage is TRBV6-2 or TRBV6-3 and J usage is TRBJ1-5; 9 bases line up with TRBD1. As DNA, the CDR3 is TGTGCCAGCAGTTACTCGCCGGACAGGGGTCAGCCCCAGCATTTT. Protein product: CASSYSPDRGQPQHF.